The source of this T cell receptor beta chain is a study of cytomegalovirus exposure and HLA in healthy donors. General study points: Highly shared sequence variants in one cluster were likely a sequencing artifact. Previously analyzed data showed that most TCR beta V segments were productive at a frequency of about 87% or about 30%. On later analysis, the bulk of CMV-associated TCR beta chains appeared to be HLA-restricted.

PCR involved 60 Vbeta and 13 Jbeta primers. Per the study methods: In a later analysis, the count reached 80 million or so unique TCR beta chains, with 9 million to 11 million shared. The protocol was immunoSEQ multiplex PCR, while the TCRdb copy is restricted to in-frame clones and leaves out a portion. Clonal size and the V and J genes are those of that table, whereas D and trimming came from the DNA. The table records around 200,000 clones, around 79% of them present only once. Comments on this clone: Its specificity is unknown.

The CDR3 runs to 12 residues. V lost 1 base, J lost 3 bases, and 5 bases lay in between. Per germline, CDR1 GTSNPN and CDR2 SVGIG (reference sequence). The sequence was obtained from a male donor in good health and CMV-seronegative. The chain is built from TRBV30 and TRBJ2-3; D remains ambiguous. The sample was PBMCs. The CDR3 loop is CAWSASTDTQYF. As DNA, the CDR3 is TGTGCCTGGAGTGCCTCGACAGATACGCAGTATTTT.